This entry lists 27 T cell receptor beta chains sequenced from one sample in a study of CD8+ T cells in alopecia areata. Reverse transcribed after extraction, RNA yielded cDNA as the sequencing template. Data came from immunoSEQ multiplex PCR; TCRdb stores just in-frame clones and leaves some out. This repertoire shows 110,000 to 150,000 clones, about two thirds found once; its top ten account for 30% to 45%. The sample taken for sequencing was CD8+ T cells sorted from blood. Every receptor here comes from a human donor in good health.

This clone was recorded a few times. This chain links TRBV5-4 with TRBJ2-1; 10 nucleotides match TRBD1. Germline loops: CDR1 SGHNT, CDR2 YYREEE (reference sequence). The ends lost 3 bases at V and 2 bases at J; junction bases unmatched: 2. This CDR3 spans 15 amino acids. Written as DNA, the CDR3 is TGTGCCAGCAGCTGGGGACAGGGGACCTACAATGAGCAGTTCTTC. This codes for CASSWGQGTYNEQFF.

The chain is built from TRBV7-9 and TRBJ1-5, with TRBD1 matching 7 bases. Germline CDR1 and CDR2: SEHNR and FQNEAQ (reference sequence). Trimming cost V 5 bases and J 3 bases; bases outside gene matches: 7. CDR3 length equals 15 residues. The CDR3 here is CASSIDRESNQPQHF. The CDR3 bases are TGTGCCAGCAGCATCGACAGGGAATCCAATCAGCCCCAGCATTTT.

V gene TRBV6-6 combines with J gene TRBJ2-7; the match to TRBD1 covers 7 bases. CDR1 is MNHNY and CDR2 is SVGAGI in the germline V gene (reference sequence). Trimming cost V 5 bases and J 2 bases; bases outside gene matches: 6. The CDR3 consists of 14 residues. The DNA of the CDR3 is TGTGCCAGCAGTCTCCGGGACAGAGCCTACGAGCAGTACTTC. Translating it yields CASSLRDRAYEQYF.

Only a few counts were recorded for this clone. V gene TRBV10-2 combines with J gene TRBJ1-2; D ambiguous. V lost 2 bases, J lost 2 bases, and 12 bases lay in between. Germline V gene sequence: CDR1 WSHSY, CDR2 SAAADI. This CDR3 is 15 amino acids long. CDR3 in DNA: TGCGCCAGCAGTGAGCAGAGCGTAGGAAACTATGGCTACACCTTC. It encodes CASSEQSVGNYGYTF.

This sequence joins TRBV7-3 and TRBJ2-7, with TRBD1 identical over 9 bases. Germline V gives CDR1 SGHTA, CDR2 FQGTGA. The CDR3 loop spans 13 amino acids. With V trimmed by 5 bases and J by 7 bases, 6 bases remained unmatched. The CDR3: CASSPLGQGEQYF. CDR3 nucleotides: TGTGCCAGCAGCCCACTGGGACAGGGTGAGCAGTACTTC.

This clone was picked up many times. The J gene is TRBJ2-2, the V gene TRBV6-5; D call uncertain. The CDR3 totals 11 residues. The germline V and J ends were trimmed by 8 bases and 5 bases, with 6 bases remaining between them. Germline CDR1 is MNHEY and CDR2 is SVGAGI. For the CDR3, the DNA is TGTGCCAGCCGTCGTACCGGGGAGCTGTTTTTT. Translated, it gives CASRRTGELFF.

Only one count was recorded for this clone. This sequence joins TRBV9 and TRBJ2-1, with D possibly matching TRBD2 (6 bases). CDR3 length: 15 residues. CDR1 SGDLS and CDR2 YYNGEE come from the germline V gene. Trimming cost V 3 bases and J 5 bases, with 15 bases left between them. The CDR3 here is CASSANGGMHNEQFF. The CDR3 coding sequence is TGTGCCAGCAGCGCGAATGGAGGGATGCACAATGAGCAGTTCTTC.

The chain carries TRBV5-6 and TRBJ2-7; D tentatively reads TRBD1 or TRBD2 (5 bases each). Trimming stripped 0 bases from V and 3 bases from J, with 19 bases between. CDR1 is SGHDT, CDR2 YYEEEE, per germline. The CDR3 sequence is 17 residues long. The CDR3 loop reads CASSLVGTGLGIYEQYF. CDR3 DNA: TGTGCCAGCAGCTTGGTGGGGACCGGGCTAGGTATCTACGAGCAGTACTTC.

This chain links TRBV29-1 with TRBJ1-1, with D unclear. The germline V gene encodes CDR1 SQVTM and CDR2 ANQGSEA. V was shortened by 3 bases and J by 6 bases, with 5 bases between the two germline ends. The CDR3 is 10 amino acids. CDR3 loop: CSVDSSEAFF. In DNA, the CDR3 is TGCAGCGTTGACTCGTCTGAAGCTTTCTTT.

The rearrangement uses TRBV6-6 and TRBJ2-7, with unresolved D. Trimming took off 7 bases at V and 5 bases at J, with 15 bases between the two ends. Per the germline V gene, CDR1 is MNHNY and CDR2 is SVGAGI (reference sequence). This CDR3 has 13 amino acids. In nucleotides, the CDR3 is TGTGCCAGCACTGGCCTCCTGAGAGACGAGCAGTACTTC. Residues: CASTGLLRDEQYF.

This clone was counted at least ten times. The J gene is TRBJ2-1, the V gene TRBV5-1, with D unresolved. Trimming took off 0 bases at V and 8 bases at J, with 3 bases between the two ends. Germline V gives CDR1 SGHRS, CDR2 YFSETQ. The CDR3 has 11 amino acids. The CDR3 nucleotides read TGCGCCAGCAGCTTGGGCTATGAGCAGTTCTTC. Protein: CASSLGYEQFF.

The chain joins TRBV29-1 to TRBJ1-2; no firm D call. Germline V CDR1 and CDR2: SQVTM, ANQGSEA. The length of the CDR3 is 13 residues. Deletions cut 0 bases from V and 4 bases from J, with 9 bases between. CDR3 nucleotide sequence: TGCAGCGTTGAAGATGTTGTTCGCTATGGCTACACCTTC. Encoded protein: CSVEDVVRYGYTF.

V and J are TRBV30 and TRBJ1-2; 7 bases match TRBD1. This CDR3 region has 13 residues. Germline trimming cut 6 bases from V and 4 bases from J; bases unmatched to any gene: 8. CDR1 is GTSNPN and CDR2 is SVGIG in the germline V gene (reference sequence). The CDR3, as DNA: TGTGCCTGCGGTGCTAGGGACAGCTATGGCTACACCTTC. Translation: CACGARDSYGYTF.

The chain is built from TRBV20-1 and TRBJ2-1; D is uncertain. The CDR3 sequence is 10 residues long. The V gene's germline CDR1 is DFQATT and CDR2 SNEGSKA (reference sequence). Trimming took 6 bases from V and 10 from J, leaving 10 bases between them. The CDR3, as DNA: TGCAGTGCCCTGTTAGGGGAGCAGTTCTTC. It encodes CSALLGEQFF.

This chain links TRBV5-1 with TRBJ1-1, with 11 bases lining up with TRBD1. The V gene's germline CDR1 is SGHRS and CDR2 YFSETQ. This CDR3 region has 16 residues. With 1 base clipped from V and 3 bases from J, the junction kept 5 bases outside the gene matches. The CDR3 DNA reads as TGCGCCAGCAGCTTGAAAGGACAGGGGGCTGACACTGAAGCTTTCTTT. Translation gives CASSLKGQGADTEAFF.

The rearrangement links TRBV7-2 to TRBJ2-3; D may be TRBD2 (5 bases). This CDR3 contains 16 residues. From germline, CDR1 is SGHTA and CDR2 FQGNSA. V lost 5 bases and J 2 bases, leaving 17 bases between the germline ends. The CDR3 sequence: CASSADLAYNTDTQYF. The CDR3 DNA reads as TGTGCCAGCAGCGCTGACCTAGCATATAACACAGATACGCAGTATTTT.

This chain links TRBV9 with TRBJ1-2; possibly TRBD1 for D (6 bases). V shed 6 bases and J shed 6 bases, with 15 bases lying between them. The CDR3 is 13 residues long. The V gene's germline CDR1 is SGDLS and CDR2 YYNGEE. CDR3 nucleotide sequence: TGTGCCAGCAAATACCGGGACACCGATGGCTACACCTTC. Translated, it gives CASKYRDTDGYTF.

This sequence joins TRBV7-8 and TRBJ2-7; D tentatively fits TRBD1 or TRBD2 (5 bases each). Per the germline V gene, CDR1 is SGHVS and CDR2 is FQNEAQ. CDR3 length equals 13 residues. V lost 3 bases to trimming and J lost 5 bases, with 11 bases between them. The CDR3 region is CASSLGVGDEQYF. Written as DNA, the CDR3 is TGTGCCAGCAGCTTGGGAGTAGGGGACGAGCAGTACTTC.

The chain joins TRBV19 to TRBJ2-2; D not certain. CDR3 length: 13 residues. With 8 bases removed from V and 4 bases from J, the gap between germline ends came to 11 bases. CDR1 is LNHDA, CDR2 SQIVND, per germline (reference sequence). The CDR3 protein is CASGESGTGELFF. CDR3 nucleotide sequence: TGTGCCAGTGGAGAATCGGGCACCGGGGAGCTGTTTTTT. The full variable domain, its missing parts supplied by reference TRBV19 and TRBJ2-2, is DGGITQSPKYLFRKEGQNVTLSCEQNLNHDAMYWYRQDPGQGLRLIYYSQIVNDFQKGDIAEGYSVSREKKESFPLTVTSAQKNPTAFYLCASGESGTGELFFGEGSRLTVL.

As DNA, the CDR3 is TGTGCCAGCAGTGGGGGGGCAAGGGGAGCTGGCTACACCTTC. Translated, it gives CASSGGARGAGYTF. The gene calls are TRBV27 and TRBJ1-2; tentative D call: TRBD1 (6 bases). In germline, CDR1 is MNHEY, CDR2 SMNVEV (reference sequence). The CDR3 extends over 14 amino acids. With 5 bases removed from V and 7 bases from J, the gap between germline ends came to 17 bases.

The chain combines TRBV19 with TRBJ2-1; D ambiguous. There are 12 residues in the CDR3. Germline CDR1 LNHDA, CDR2 SQIVND (reference sequence). V gave up 5 bases and J gave up 4 bases, with 6 bases separating them. CDR3 loop: CASSSLYNEQFF. The CDR3 nucleotides read TGTGCCAGTAGTTCGCTATACAATGAGCAGTTCTTC.

The sample holds a few counts of this clone. The genes are TRBV11-2 and TRBJ2-3; D may be TRBD2 (5 bases). The germline V and J ends were trimmed by 6 bases and 4 bases, with 11 bases remaining between them. There are 13 residues in the CDR3. CDR1 is SGHAT, CDR2 FQNNGV, per germline. CDR3 DNA sequence: TGTGCCAGCAGTCCGCGGGTGGCAGATACGCAGTATTTT. Amino acids: CASSPRVADTQYF.

The V call is TRBV19, the J call TRBJ1-1; TRBD1 is a possible D gene (6 bases). V was cut by 10 bases and J by 1 base, with 19 bases left in between. The CDR3 runs to 15 residues. CDR1 is LNHDA and CDR2 is SQIVND in the germline V gene (reference sequence). The CDR3 region has the DNA TGTGCCACTGTTGGGGCAGGGGTGGCGAACACTGAAGCTTTCTTT. This sequence encodes CATVGAGVANTEAFF.

This sequence joins TRBV7-9 and TRBJ2-5, with 7 bases that match TRBD1. The CDR3 contains 9 residues. Germline V gene lookup returns CDR1 SEHNR and CDR2 FQNEAQ (reference sequence). V lost 11 bases, J lost 10 bases, and 4 bases stayed unmatched. The CDR3 is CALGTVQYF. The CDR3 DNA reads as TGTGCCCTCGGGACAGTCCAGTACTTC.

The chain recombines TRBV25-1 with TRBJ1-2; D possibly corresponds to TRBD1 (5 bases). The CDR3 loop spans 15 amino acids. CDR1 is MGHDK and CDR2 is SYGVNS in the germline V gene. Deletions cut 4 bases from V and 5 bases from J, with 17 bases between. The CDR3 coding sequence is TGTGCCAGCAGTGGATGGGACTCCCCCGGGTATGGCTACACCTTC. Encoded protein: CASSGWDSPGYGYTF.

The CDR3 DNA is TGTGCCAGCAGTAGACTAGCGGGAGTCTACGAGCAGTACTTC. Its translation: CASSRLAGVYEQYF. The V call is TRBV27, the J call TRBJ2-7; 12 bases are shared with TRBD2. CDR1 is MNHEY and CDR2 is SMNVEV in the germline V gene (reference sequence). The junction had 2 bases not matched to a gene; V was cut back by 5 bases and J by 3 bases. The length of the CDR3 is 14 residues.

This clone has a handful of counts. The CDR3 nucleotides read TGCAGCGCAGCGGGACTAGCGAACACCGGGGAGCTGTTTTTT. Protein sequence: CSAAGLANTGELFF. This sequence joins TRBV29-1 and TRBJ2-2; TRBD2 aligns across 8 bases. CDR3 size: 14 residues. The germline gives CDR1 SQVTM, CDR2 ANQGSEA. Trimming removed 7 bases from V and 0 bases from J; junction bases left unmatched: 4.